The 32 T cell receptor beta chains below all came from one sample that was sequenced in a study of human T cells and chemical hapten exposure. Total RNA extraction was carried out from unfractionated whole blood. TCRdb re-called the 5' RACE reads through MiXCR, storing one row per CDR3 protein. The sample has around 140,000 distinct CDR3 sequences; about 4.3% are singletons. The receptors shown here come from a female donor in good health.

This clonotype appeared many times. The V gene is TRBV3-1, the J gene TRBJ2-3, with unresolved D. V gave up 2 bases and J gave up 4 bases, with 10 bases separating them. Germline loops: CDR1 LGHDT, CDR2 YNNKEL (reference sequence). CDR3 size: 14 residues. The CDR3 nucleotides are TGTGCCAGCAGCCAACTTGGGGTTCCAGATACGCAGTATTTT. Translation gives CASSQLGVPDTQYF.

This clonotype was seen many times. CDR3 sequence: CSVEGQGLRGYTF. The CDR3 bases are TGCAGCGTTGAAGGCCAGGGCCTAAGAGGCTACACCTTC. This rearrangement joins TRBV29-1 to TRBJ1-2, with D tentatively TRBD1 (5 bases). The CDR3 spans 13 residues. The germline V and J ends were trimmed by 1 base and 8 bases, with 14 bases remaining between them. Per the germline V gene, CDR1 is SQVTM and CDR2 is ANQGSEA. The whole variable domain, filled in from reference TRBV29-1 and TRBJ1-2, reads SAVISQKPSRDICQRGTSLTIQCQVDSQVTMMFWYRQQPGQSLTLIATANQGSEATYESGFVIDKFPISRPNLTFSTLTVSNMSPEDSSIYLCSVEGQGLRGYTFGSGTRLTVV.

There are many counts of this clonotype. V gene TRBV6-4 combines with J gene TRBJ1-1; weak D call: TRBD1 (6 bases). With 5 bases removed from V and 2 bases from J, the gap between germline ends came to 9 bases. The length of the CDR3 is 13 residues. Germline V gives CDR1 MRHNA, CDR2 SNTAGT. CDR3 DNA: TGTGCCAGCAGTCGGACAGCCAACACTGAAGCTTTCTTT. This sequence encodes CASSRTANTEAFF.

This clonotype was observed many times. V and J are TRBV4-2 and TRBJ1-4, with D perhaps matching TRBD1 (5 bases). Germline CDR1 LGHNA, CDR2 YNFKEQ. V gave up 0 bases and J gave up 8 bases, with 19 bases separating them. The CDR3 length is 17 residues. CDR3 amino acids: CASSQERRIPGLEKLFF. DNA for the CDR3: TGTGCCAGCAGCCAAGAACGAAGGATACCAGGGCTAGAAAAACTGTTTTTT.

In this sample, this clonotype turned up many times. V is TRBV4-3 and J is TRBJ2-5, with TRBD1 matching 9 bases. V lost 1 base, J lost 1 base, and 4 bases stayed unmatched. The CDR3 spans 16 residues. Germline assignment: CDR1 LGHNA and CDR2 YSLEER. The CDR3 coding sequence is TGCGCCAGCAGCCAAGGGGACAGGGCCCCCCAAGAGACCCAGTACTTC. This sequence encodes CASSQGDRAPQETQYF.

The genes are TRBV7-2 and TRBJ2-3; no definite D call. Deletions cut 4 bases from V and 6 bases from J, with 20 bases between. This CDR3 has 16 amino acids. CDR1 SGHTA and CDR2 FQGNSA come from the germline V gene. This chain's CDR3 is CASSYRPLGPADTQYF. In DNA, the CDR3 is TGTGCCAGCAGCTACCGCCCGTTGGGTCCGGCGGATACGCAGTATTTT.

Many counts were recorded for this clonotype. V is TRBV18 and J is TRBJ1-2, with D uncertain. CDR1 is KGHSH and CDR2 is LQKENI in the germline V gene. Trimming stripped 0 bases from V and 0 bases from J, with 20 bases between. The CDR3 is 19 residues long. CDR3 loop: CASSPPGKAATPSNYGYTF. The CDR3 DNA follows: TGTGCCAGCTCACCACCGGGGAAGGCCGCGACACCCTCTAACTATGGCTACACCTTC.

This clonotype was recorded a few times. The chain combines TRBV7-2 with TRBJ1-6; tentatively, D is TRBD1 (5 bases). V was trimmed by 1 base and J by 6 bases, leaving 10 bases between them. Germline CDR1 SGHTA, CDR2 FQGNSA. CDR3 length equals 15 residues. The CDR3 sequence: CASSLDTGLNSPLHF. The CDR3 bases are TGTGCCAGCAGCTTAGACACAGGCCTTAATTCACCCCTCCACTTT.

In its sample, this clonotype was seen a few times. The chain recombines TRBV12-3 or TRBV12-4 with TRBJ1-1; D ambiguous. V gave up 5 bases and J gave up 1 base, with 8 bases separating them. The CDR3 runs 13 residues. The DNA of the CDR3 is TGTGCCAGCAGTCCCTACCCGAACACTGAAGCTTTCTTT. This gives the protein CASSPYPNTEAFF.

The table lists this clonotype with many counts. The CDR3 DNA is TGCAGTGCTAGTCTGCTAGATAGCGTCGGGATGGATGAGCAGTTCTTC. This translates into CSASLLDSVGMDEQFF. V usage is TRBV20-1 and J usage is TRBJ2-1; D possibly corresponds to TRBD2 (5 bases). Trimming pared 3 bases from V and 8 bases from J, leaving 23 bases between. The CDR3 is made up of 16 amino acids. Germline V gene sequence: CDR1 DFQATT, CDR2 SNEGSKA (reference sequence).

This clonotype was found many times. The gene calls are TRBV20-1 and TRBJ2-1; the match to TRBD2 covers 11 bases. This CDR3 region has 18 residues. J lost 0 bases, V lost 3 bases, and 10 bases had no gene match. Germline V gene data show CDR1 as DFQATT and CDR2 as SNEGSKA (reference sequence). The CDR3 is CSARGTSGPLSSYNEQFF. The CDR3 DNA reads TGCAGTGCTAGGGGGACTAGCGGTCCCCTGAGCTCCTACAATGAGCAGTTCTTC.

In this sample, this clonotype turned up many times. The V gene is TRBV18, the J gene TRBJ1-4; TRBD1 agrees at 9 bases. The ends lost 5 bases at V and 4 bases at J; junction bases unmatched: 2. This CDR3 is built from 14 residues. Per germline, CDR1 KGHSH and CDR2 LQKENI. CDR3 nucleotide sequence: TGTGCCAGCTCAGGGGACAGGGATAATGAAAAACTGTTTTTT. It translates to CASSGDRDNEKLFF.

Many counts were recorded for this clonotype. This rearrangement joins TRBV27 to TRBJ2-1; D is unclear. Trimming left V 8 bases short and J 1 base short, with 12 bases between. The CDR3 consists of 14 residues. Germline V gene sequence: CDR1 MNHEY, CDR2 SMNVEV (reference sequence). CDR3 loop: CASARRPSYNEQFF. The CDR3 DNA reads TGTGCCAGCGCCCGAAGGCCTTCCTACAATGAGCAGTTCTTC.

The table lists this clonotype with many counts. The V call is TRBV28, the J call TRBJ2-7; the D is unclear. The germline V gene has CDR1 MDHEN and CDR2 SYDVKM. This CDR3 has 13 residues. The V end lost 3 bases, the J end lost 2 bases, and 8 bases lay between the germline ends. The CDR3 protein is CASSFGLPYEQYF. CDR3 in DNA: TGTGCCAGCAGTTTCGGCCTGCCCTACGAGCAGTACTTC.

This clonotype was counted at least ten times. The chain uses TRBV6-1 and TRBJ2-3; tentative D call: TRBD2 (7 bases). The CDR3 totals 15 residues. The V and J ends lost 1 base and 4 bases respectively, with 12 bases between them. Germline CDR1 reads MNHNS; CDR2 reads SASEGT. The CDR3 DNA reads as TGTGCCAGCAGTGAAGAGGGGGGGGCCCCAGATACGCAGTATTTT. Translating it yields CASSEEGGAPDTQYF.

The V and J genes are TRBV28 and TRBJ2-3; TRBD1 is a possible D gene (6 bases). This CDR3 contains 16 residues. Looked up from germline, CDR1 is MDHEN and CDR2 is SYDVKM. The germline V and J ends were trimmed by 2 bases and 0 bases, with 12 bases remaining between them. This CDR3 reads CASSLTGTTSTDTQYF. The CDR3 DNA is TGTGCCAGCAGTTTAACGGGGACAACTAGCACAGATACGCAGTATTTT. The variable domain in full, completed from reference TRBV28 and TRBJ2-3, reads DVKVTQSSRYLVKRTGEKVFLECVQDMDHENMFWYRQDPGLGLRLIYFSYDVKMKEKGDIPEGYSVSREKKERFSLILESASTNQTSMYLCASSLTGTTSTDTQYFGPGTRLTVL.

About this clonotype itself: A clone one base away is much larger, so this may be a read error. This rearrangement joins TRBV6-6 to TRBJ1-1; 9 positions match TRBD1. This CDR3 has 15 residues. The V gene end was trimmed by 10 bases and the J gene end by 5 bases; junction bases not matched to a gene: 14. CDR1 and CDR2 from the germline V gene are MNHNY and SVGAGI (reference sequence). The CDR3: CANRPLQGAGTEAFF. The CDR3 region has the DNA TGTGCCAACAGACCACTACAGGGGGCGGGTACTGAAGCTTTCTTT.

This clonotype has at least ten counts. The chain joins TRBV11-2 to TRBJ2-5; 7 bases align to TRBD1. This CDR3 has 17 amino acids. Trimming removed 1 base from V and 1 base from J; junction bases left unmatched: 9. Germline V lookup: CDR1 SGHAT, CDR2 FQNNGV. CDR3 coding DNA: TGTGCCAGCAGCTTAGCCCCTAGGGGGCGCGGCCAAGAGACCCAGTACTTC. The encoded protein is CASSLAPRGRGQETQYF.

This clonotype has ten or more counts. The J gene is TRBJ1-5, the V gene TRBV6-1; D gene uncertain. The CDR3 spans 15 residues. V gave up 3 bases and J gave up 3 bases, with 12 bases separating them. Per the germline V gene, CDR1 is MNHNS and CDR2 is SASEGT. The CDR3 is CASSDGWGDNQPQHF. The CDR3 DNA follows: TGTGCCAGCAGTGATGGGTGGGGAGACAATCAGCCCCAGCATTTT.

This clonotype was recorded at least ten times. This chain uses TRBV6-1 with TRBJ1-5; 9 positions agree with TRBD1. The junction had 5 bases not matched to a gene; V was cut back by 8 bases and J by 6 bases. CDR3 length equals 13 residues. Germline CDR1 is MNHNS and CDR2 is SASEGT. DNA of the CDR3: TGTGCCAGCTACGGACAGGGGAGTCAGCCCCAGCATTTT. Amino acids: CASYGQGSQPQHF.

This clonotype was seen ten or more times. This chain uses TRBV4-2 with TRBJ1-3; D possibly corresponds to TRBD1 (6 bases). V shed 4 bases and J shed 3 bases, with 13 bases lying between them. Germline V gene lookup returns CDR1 LGHNA and CDR2 YNFKEQ. This CDR3 comprises 15 residues. CDR3 sequence: CASSPGGFNGNTIYF. CDR3 nucleotides: TGTGCCAGCAGCCCCGGGGGCTTCAATGGAAACACCATATATTTT.

This clonotype was counted at least ten times. The rearrangement uses TRBV7-8 and TRBJ2-7, with D perhaps TRBD1 (6 bases). V gave up 7 bases and J gave up 5 bases, with 21 bases separating them. The germline V gene encodes CDR1 SGHVS and CDR2 FQNEAQ. The CDR3 length is 15 residues. CDR3 residues: CASTQQTGPGNEQYF. CDR3 nucleotides: TGTGCCAGCACCCAGCAGACAGGACCTGGGAACGAGCAGTACTTC.

The CDR3 nucleotides are TGTGCCACCAGTAGCGCAGGGCGGGGCACCGGGGAGCTGTTTTTT. Protein: CATSSAGRGTGELFF. This chain links TRBV24-1 with TRBJ2-2; a weak D match, TRBD2 (6 bases). This CDR3 contains 15 residues. Between the trimmed V and J ends, which lost 6 bases and 4 bases, there was a span of 14 bases. Germline lookup yields CDR1 KGHDR and CDR2 SFDVKD.

Concerning this clonotype itself: A much larger clone differs by one base, so this may be a read error. This chain joins TRBV7-2 and TRBJ1-6; no clear D gene. The CDR3 is made up of 14 amino acids. CDR1 and CDR2 from the germline V gene are SGHTA and FQGNSA. CDR3 sequence reads: CASSRATYNSPLRF. The DNA for the CDR3 is TGTGCCAGCAGTAGGGCAACATATAATTCACCCCTCCGCTTT.

Ten or more counts support this clonotype. V and J are TRBV30 and TRBJ2-7; D unclear. Germline CDR1 is GTSNPN and CDR2 is SVGIG (reference sequence). CDR3 length equals 13 residues. Between the trimmed V and J ends, which lost 0 bases and 5 bases, there was a span of 11 bases. CDR3 region: CAWSVGQSDEQYF. CDR3 in DNA: TGTGCCTGGAGTGTAGGTCAGTCGGACGAGCAGTACTTC. The full variable domain, rest sourced from reference TRBV30 and TRBJ2-7, is SQTIHQWPATLVQPVGSPLSLECTVEGTSNPNLYWYRQAAGRGLQLLFYSVGIGQISSEVPQNLSASRPQDRQFILSSKKLLLSDSGFYLCAWSVGQSDEQYFGPGTRLTVT.

This clonotype was observed many times. The V gene is TRBV7-8, the J gene TRBJ1-1; 7 nucleotides line up with TRBD1. V lost 5 bases, J lost 0 bases, and 9 bases stayed unmatched. Germline V gives CDR1 SGHVS, CDR2 FQNEAQ. The CDR3 length is 16 residues. Here the CDR3 reads CASSKRDRVMNTEAFF. In DNA, the CDR3 is TGTGCCAGCAGCAAACGAGACAGGGTCATGAACACTGAAGCTTTCTTT.

Concerning this clonotype: An end of the junction differs from the germline gene, which may be a read error. The J gene is TRBJ2-3, the V gene TRBV12-3 or TRBV12-4, with a possible D match to TRBD1 (6 bases). The CDR3 has 15 residues. CDR3 in DNA: TGTGCCAGCAGTTCGTTAGGGGGTAGGACAGATATGCAGTATTTT. It encodes CASSSLGGRTDMQYF.

This clonotype was counted ten times or more. The chain is built from TRBV6-5 and TRBJ1-1; D remains ambiguous. Trimming left V 3 bases short and J 9 bases short, with 8 bases between. Germline values: CDR1 MNHEY, CDR2 SVGAGI. The CDR3 runs to 11 residues. CDR3 in DNA: TGTGCCAGCAGTTATAAGAAACAAGCTTTCTTT. This codes for CASSYKKQAFF.

On this clonotype itself: This may be a read error, as it is one base from a much larger clone. The rearrangement links TRBV27 to TRBJ1-5, with D possibly being TRBD1 (6 bases). This CDR3 region has 15 residues. Looked up from germline, CDR1 is MNHEY and CDR2 is SMNVEV (reference sequence). CDR3 bases: TGTGCCAGCAGTTTCCGCCGGGGGGCGGGTCAGTCCCAGCATTTT. It is translated as CASSFRRGAGQSQHF.

This clonotype showed up many times. The chain carries TRBV20-1 and TRBJ1-5; D is ambiguous. CDR1 DFQATT and CDR2 SNEGSKA come from the germline V gene (reference sequence). The CDR3 loop spans 13 amino acids. V shed 6 bases and J shed 7 bases, with 16 bases lying between them. The CDR3 nucleotides are TGCAGTGCGCCCCCGAGCATGGAGCAGCCCCAGCATTTT. It specifies CSAPPSMEQPQHF.

This clonotype came up many times. The chain uses TRBV5-4 and TRBJ1-2, with D unclear. The ends were cut back, 2 bases at V and 0 bases at J, with 11 bases in the middle. The CDR3 spans 15 residues. Germline values: CDR1 SGHNT, CDR2 YYREEE (reference sequence). CDR3 nucleotides: TGTGCCAGCAGCTTCGCTAGCAGTACTAACTATGGCTACACCTTC. Translation gives CASSFASSTNYGYTF.

On this clonotype: This clone may be a read error of a much larger clone one base away. This sequence joins TRBV4-1 and TRBJ1-6; TRBD1 might be the D (6 bases). Per the germline V gene, CDR1 is MGHRA and CDR2 is YSYEKL. The CDR3 totals 16 residues. V lost 0 bases to trimming and J lost 10 bases, with 16 bases between them. In nucleotides, the CDR3 is TGCGCCAGCAGCCAAGATCGGGGGGCAGGAGTCTCACCCCTCCACTTT. Amino acids: CASSQDRGAGVSPLHF.